A single sample is the source of the 29 T cell receptor beta chains below, sequenced in a study of blood T cell repertoires in COVID-19. Clones were sequenced by immunoSEQ multiplex PCR, and TCRdb holds only the in-frame ones, with some missing. The table lists 180,000 or so clones, more than 70% of them singletons. Specimen: peripheral blood. The receptors were sampled from a person between 70 and 80 years old with COVID-19, enrolled during active disease.

The chain uses TRBV7-2 and TRBJ2-2; 8 bases fit TRBD2. Germline assignment: CDR1 SGHTA and CDR2 FQGNSA. With 3 bases clipped from V and 2 bases from J, the junction kept 2 bases outside the gene matches. The CDR3 covers 15 residues. CDR3 in amino acids: CASSLTSENTGELFF. The CDR3 bases are TGTGCCAGCAGCTTGACTAGCGAAAACACCGGGGAGCTGTTTTTT. The entire variable domain, with the rest obtained from reference TRBV7-2 and TRBJ2-2, is as follows: GAGVSQSPSNKVTEKGKDVELRCDPISGHTALYWYRQSLGQGLEFLIYFQGNSAPDKSGLPSDRFSAERTGGSVSTLTIQRTQQEDSAVYLCASSLTSENTGELFFGEGSRLTVL.

This chain joins TRBV6-4 and TRBJ1-1; TRBD1 matches 8 bases. Germline assignment: CDR1 MRHNA and CDR2 SNTAGT. Unmatched junction bases numbered 8, after V lost 6 bases and J lost 5 bases. The CDR3 runs 14 residues. The chain's CDR3 is CASRRGQEDTEAFF. CDR3 in DNA: TGTGCCAGCAGAAGGGGACAGGAGGATACTGAAGCTTTCTTT.

The J gene is TRBJ2-1, the V gene TRBV29-1; 9 bases fit TRBD2. With 0 bases clipped from V and 4 bases from J, the junction kept 10 bases outside the gene matches. This CDR3 is 17 amino acids long. CDR1 is SQVTM and CDR2 is ANQGSEA in the germline V gene. The CDR3 nucleotides are TGCAGCGTTGAAGATGCCACGACTAGCGGAGAATACAATGAGCAGTTCTTC. Translation gives CSVEDATTSGEYNEQFF.

The chain uses TRBV3-1 (or the pseudogene TRBV3-2) and TRBJ1-5; no clear D. The CDR3 totals 14 residues. CDR1 is LGHDT and CDR2 is YNNKEL in the germline V gene (reference sequence). V shed 0 bases and J shed 1 base, with 4 bases lying between them. CDR3 in DNA: TGTGCCAGCAGCCAAGAGGAGAGCAATCAGCCCCAGCATTTT. As protein: CASSQEESNQPQHF.

The chain employs TRBV7-9 and TRBJ2-5; 12 bases align to TRBD2. Trimming took 3 bases from V and 5 from J; bases not matched to a gene: 4. CDR1 is SEHNR, CDR2 FQNEAQ, per germline (reference sequence). The CDR3 length is 15 residues. The CDR3 reads CASSFLAGGPETQYF. The CDR3, as DNA: TGTGCCAGCAGCTTCCTAGCGGGAGGGCCGGAGACCCAGTACTTC. Variable domain in full (rest from reference TRBV7-9 and TRBJ2-5): DTGVSQNPRHKITKRGQNVTFRCDPISEHNRLYWYRQTLGQGPEFLTYFQNEAQLEKSRLLSDRFSAERPKGSFSTLEIQRTEQGDSAMYLCASSFLAGGPETQYFGPGTRLLVL.

This clone appeared once. The chain has TRBV5-1 and TRBJ2-2; maybe TRBD1 (5 bases). This CDR3 is built from 15 residues. V lost 3 bases and J lost 0, with 9 bases in between. Germline assignment: CDR1 SGHRS and CDR2 YFSETQ. This CDR3 reads CASSSTDTNTGELFF. As DNA, the CDR3 is TGCGCCAGCAGCTCGACAGATACGAACACCGGGGAGCTGTTTTTT.

The chain combines TRBV5-4 with TRBJ1-6; 9 bases align to TRBD1. Germline V gene sequence: CDR1 SGHNT, CDR2 YYREEE (reference sequence). With V trimmed by 3 bases and J by 7 bases, 5 bases remained unmatched. CDR3 size: 15 residues. CDR3 amino acids: CASSSRQGENSPLHF. CDR3 nucleotide sequence: TGTGCCAGCAGCTCCCGACAGGGGGAAAATTCACCCCTCCACTTT. Together with reference TRBV5-4 and TRBJ1-6, the CDR3 gives the full variable domain: ETGVTQSPTHLIKTRGQQVTLRCSSQSGHNTVSWYQQALGQGPQFIFQYYREEENGRGNFPPRFSGLQFPNYSSELNVNALELDDSALYLCASSSRQGENSPLHFGNGTRLTVT.

This clone was counted a few times. The rearrangement uses TRBV4-3 and TRBJ2-1, with TRBD2 matching over 7 bases. Germline CDR1 and CDR2: LGHNA and YSLEER. There are 16 residues in the CDR3. V gave up 0 bases and J gave up 4 bases; unmatched junction bases: 6. The CDR3 loop is CASSQDQPGGYNEQFF. In nucleotides, the CDR3 is TGCGCCAGCAGCCAAGATCAGCCGGGAGGTTACAATGAGCAGTTCTTC.

This clone was observed a few times. V is TRBV18 and J is TRBJ2-3, with TRBD2 as a possible D gene (7 bases). Germline V gene data show CDR1 as KGHSH and CDR2 as LQKENI. This CDR3 has 15 amino acids. V lost 6 bases to trimming and J lost 2 bases, with 15 bases between them. The CDR3 DNA is TGTGCCAGCTCCGAAGTGGGGGGGCACACAGATACGCAGTATTTT. Its translation: CASSEVGGHTDTQYF.

The V gene is TRBV28, the J gene TRBJ1-1, with 9 bases matching TRBD1. Germline V gives CDR1 MDHEN, CDR2 SYDVKM. With 5 bases clipped from V and 6 bases from J, the junction kept 10 bases outside the gene matches. This CDR3 is 15 amino acids long. CDR3 DNA sequence: TGTGCCAGCAGTCTGTATCCGGGACAGGGCGCTGAAGCTTTCTTT. Its protein product is CASSLYPGQGAEAFF.

This clone is a singleton in its sample. The rearrangement joins TRBV27 to TRBJ1-1; D unclear. Germline values: CDR1 MNHEY, CDR2 SMNVEV (reference sequence). V shed 6 bases and J shed 2 bases, with 16 bases lying between them. The CDR3 runs to 15 residues. The CDR3, as DNA: TGTGCCAGCAGCCCGGGTTTCCGGCCTAACACTGAAGCTTTCTTT. Protein: CASSPGFRPNTEAFF.

The chain joins TRBV19 to TRBJ1-2, with a tentative D call TRBD1 (6 bases). V was trimmed by 3 bases and J by 1 base, leaving 9 bases between them. The CDR3 loop spans 14 amino acids. Germline CDR1 and CDR2: LNHDA and SQIVND (reference sequence). CDR3 protein: CASSIQGFNYGYTF. DNA of the CDR3: TGTGCCAGTAGTATTCAGGGGTTTAACTATGGCTACACCTTC. The complete variable domain, with remaining parts taken from reference TRBV19 and TRBJ1-2, reads DGGITQSPKYLFRKEGQNVTLSCEQNLNHDAMYWYRQDPGQGLRLIYYSQIVNDFQKGDIAEGYSVSREKKESFPLTVTSAQKNPTAFYLCASSIQGFNYGYTFGSGTRLTVV.

The rearrangement uses TRBV7-8 and TRBJ1-2, with D perhaps matching TRBD1 (5 bases). Trimming removed 5 bases at V and 2 bases at J, with 21 bases between. The CDR3 sequence is 17 residues long. CDR1 is SGHVS and CDR2 is FQNEAQ in the germline V gene. This chain's CDR3 is CASSGPARGLGNYGYTF. The CDR3 DNA reads as TGTGCCAGCAGCGGCCCGGCACGGGGACTCGGAAACTATGGCTACACCTTC.

This rearrangement joins TRBV4-3 to TRBJ1-1; D is unclear. The ends were cut back, 0 bases at V and 1 base at J, with 6 bases in the middle. The CDR3 is 14 residues long. CDR1 and CDR2 (germline): LGHNA, YSLEER. The CDR3, as DNA: TGCGCCAGCAGCCAAGAAGCCGGGAACACTGAAGCTTTCTTT. This sequence encodes CASSQEAGNTEAFF.

The gene calls are TRBV5-6 and TRBJ1-5; TRBD1 matches at 8 bases. V lost 4 bases to trimming and J lost 3 bases; unmatched junction nucleotides: 6. Germline CDR1 and CDR2: SGHDT and YYEEEE. The CDR3 spans 15 residues. The CDR3 sequence is CASSIRQGNNQPQHF. DNA of the CDR3: TGTGCCAGCAGCATCCGACAGGGGAACAATCAGCCCCAGCATTTT. The full variable domain, with the rest looked up from reference TRBV5-6 and TRBJ1-5, is DAGVTQSPTHLIKTRGQQVTLRCSPKSGHDTVSWYQQALGQGPQFIFQYYEEEERQRGNFPDRFSGHQFPNYSSELNVNALLLGDSALYLCASSIRQGNNQPQHFGDGTRLSIL.

The V call is TRBV5-6, the J call TRBJ1-4, with 9 bases matching TRBD1. After removal of 3 bases from V and 7 bases from J, the junction contained 7 bases not matched to a gene. This CDR3 region has 15 residues. Per germline, CDR1 SGHDT and CDR2 YYEEEE. The CDR3 DNA reads TGTGCCAGCAGCTCGTACAGGGGGCAGATTGAAAAACTGTTTTTT. Residues: CASSSYRGQIEKLFF. Based on the CDR3 plus reference TRBV5-6 and TRBJ1-4, the full variable domain is DAGVTQSPTHLIKTRGQQVTLRCSPKSGHDTVSWYQQALGQGPQFIFQYYEEEERQRGNFPDRFSGHQFPNYSSELNVNALLLGDSALYLCASSSYRGQIEKLFFGSGTQLSVL.

This chain connects TRBV28 to TRBJ2-6; D possibly corresponds to TRBD1 (6 bases). Trimming took 3 bases from V and 0 from J, leaving 12 bases between them. From germline, CDR1 is MDHEN and CDR2 SYDVKM. The CDR3 runs 17 residues. The DNA of the CDR3 is TGTGCCAGCAGTTTTGGGGGCGACTTCTCTGGGGCCAACGTCCTGACTTTC. The encoded protein is CASSFGGDFSGANVLTF.

The rearrangement joins TRBV25-1 to TRBJ2-7; 8 nucleotides match TRBD2. This CDR3 has 14 amino acids. The V and J ends lost 6 bases and 6 bases, in that order; junction bases with no gene match: 10. Germline V gives CDR1 MGHDK, CDR2 SYGVNS. The CDR3 DNA follows: TGTGCCAGCAGCCACCGGACTAGCTTCGCCGAGCAGTACTTC. Residues: CASSHRTSFAEQYF.

The chain uses TRBV14 and TRBJ1-1, with TRBD1 as a possible D gene (6 bases). The CDR3 loop spans 15 amino acids. V lost 8 bases and J 2 bases, leaving 18 bases between the germline ends. Looked up from germline, CDR1 is SGHDN and CDR2 is FVKESK. The CDR3 here is CASDKNGQPNTEAFF. CDR3 bases: TGTGCCAGCGACAAGAACGGACAGCCAAACACTGAAGCTTTCTTT.

This clone was counted a single time. The chain is built from TRBV28 and TRBJ2-6, with 10 bases identical to TRBD1. Germline CDR1 is MDHEN and CDR2 is SYDVKM. This CDR3 has 18 amino acids. V lost 3 bases, J lost 0 bases, and 5 bases stayed unmatched. The CDR3 DNA reads TGTGCCAGCAGTTTGGCGGGACAGGGGATCTCTGGGGCCAACGTCCTGACTTTC. Translating gives CASSLAGQGISGANVLTF.

With regard to this clone: Other DNA sequences from this sample encode an identical CDR3 as well. The J gene is TRBJ2-5, the V gene TRBV9; TRBD2 might be the D (5 bases). This CDR3 has 13 residues. V dropped 0 bases and J dropped 4 bases, with 7 bases sitting between them. The germline V gene encodes CDR1 SGDLS and CDR2 YYNGEE. The CDR3: CASSVGGRETQYF. The CDR3 bases are TGTGCCAGCAGCGTAGGCGGGCGAGAGACCCAGTACTTC.

The V gene is TRBV29-1, the J gene TRBJ1-3; 7 bases match TRBD1. CDR1 is SQVTM, CDR2 ANQGSEA, per germline. V lost 6 bases and J lost 0; bases outside the gene matches: 5. There are 14 residues in the CDR3. The CDR3 DNA reads as TGCAGCGTATTCCCAGGGGGCTCTGGAAACACCATATATTTT. It specifies CSVFPGGSGNTIYF. Looking up the rest from reference TRBV29-1 and TRBJ1-3 gives the full variable domain: SAVISQKPSRDICQRGTSLTIQCQVDSQVTMMFWYRQQPGQSLTLIATANQGSEATYESGFVIDKFPISRPNLTFSTLTVSNMSPEDSSIYLCSVFPGGSGNTIYFGEGSWLTVV.

This chain uses TRBV5-1 with TRBJ1-1; D may be TRBD1 (5 bases). Trimming pared 2 bases from V and 4 bases from J, leaving 9 bases between. The CDR3 runs 13 residues. The germline V gene has CDR1 SGHRS and CDR2 YFSETQ. The CDR3 DNA follows: TGCGCCAGCAGCTTAGCAGGGATCACTGAAGCTTTCTTT. Translation: CASSLAGITEAFF.

This sequence joins TRBV7-2 and TRBJ1-1; perhaps TRBD1 as D (6 bases). Trimming stripped 1 base from V and 6 bases from J, with 15 bases between. Germline V gene data show CDR1 as SGHTA and CDR2 as FQGNSA. The CDR3 is 15 residues long. The DNA of the CDR3 is TGTGCCAGCAGCTTAGGCTCCGTGCAGGGGTCTGAAGCTTTCTTT. This codes for CASSLGSVQGSEAFF.

This clone has only a few counts. The chain uses TRBV6-2 or TRBV6-3 and TRBJ2-7; D might be TRBD1 (5 bases). V gave up 2 bases and J gave up 0 bases, with 20 bases separating them. CDR1 is MNHEY, CDR2 SVGEGT, per germline. The CDR3 loop spans 18 amino acids. CDR3 nucleotides: TGTGCCAGCAGTTACGGGGCAGGGCTACATCAAAGCTCCTACGAGCAGTACTTC. As protein: CASSYGAGLHQSSYEQYF.

This clone was detected only a few times. The chain links TRBV13 to TRBJ1-1, with a weak D call TRBD1 (6 bases). The CDR3 is made up of 15 amino acids. Trimming left V 3 bases short and J 3 bases short, with 14 bases between. Per germline, CDR1 PRHDT and CDR2 FYEKMQ (reference sequence). Here the CDR3 reads CASSFRGLGDTEAFF. The DNA for the CDR3 is TGTGCCAGCAGCTTCAGGGGACTAGGGGACACTGAAGCTTTCTTT.

CDR3 bases: TGTGCCAGCAGTCCGGTCGGGGGAGAGACCCAGTACTTC. Residues: CASSPVGGETQYF. The V call is TRBV4-2, the J call TRBJ2-5; TRBD2 is a possible D gene (6 bases). The CDR3 spans 13 residues. Germline values: CDR1 LGHNA, CDR2 YNFKEQ. V lost 6 bases and J 4 bases, leaving 12 bases between the germline ends.

This clone showed up just a few times. The chain carries TRBV5-1 and TRBJ2-7, with 8 bases aligning to TRBD1. This CDR3 is 15 amino acids long. Germline CDR1 and CDR2: SGHRS and YFSETQ. The ends lost 3 bases at V and 5 bases at J; junction bases unmatched: 10. This CDR3 reads CASSSVIQGAHEQYF. For the CDR3, the DNA is TGCGCCAGCAGCTCGGTAATCCAGGGGGCCCACGAGCAGTACTTC.

This clone was seen only once. This sequence joins TRBV7-8 and TRBJ2-7; 7 nucleotides match TRBD2. With V trimmed by 5 bases and J by 3 bases, 4 bases remained unmatched. Germline V CDR1 and CDR2: SGHVS, FQNEAQ. The CDR3 has 13 residues. The CDR3 is CASSQGGGYEQYF. CDR3 nucleotides: TGTGCCAGCAGCCAGGGCGGGGGCTACGAGCAGTACTTC.